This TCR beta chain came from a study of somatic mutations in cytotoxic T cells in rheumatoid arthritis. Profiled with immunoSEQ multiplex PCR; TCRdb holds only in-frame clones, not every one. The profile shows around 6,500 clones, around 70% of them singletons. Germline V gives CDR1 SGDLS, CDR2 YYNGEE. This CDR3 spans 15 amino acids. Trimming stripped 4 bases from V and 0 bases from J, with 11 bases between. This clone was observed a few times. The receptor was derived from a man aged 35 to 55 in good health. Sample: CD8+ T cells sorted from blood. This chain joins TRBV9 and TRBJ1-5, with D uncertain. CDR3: CASSPWSDSNQPQHF. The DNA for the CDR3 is TGTGCCAGCAGCCCGTGGTCTGATAGCAATCAGCCCCAGCATTTT.